This T cell receptor (beta chain) comes out of a study of tumor-infiltrating lymphocytes in primary liver carcinoma. Study summary: These were node-negative, non-metastatic T1-T3 tumors of roughly 4 to 11 cm. Study-wide results and caveats: There was no comparison of CD4+ and CD8+ repertoires, as samples were bulk unsorted.

From around 0.5 ug total RNA, TCR beta cDNA was generated with a primer in the constant region. TCR beta libraries came from three nested multiplex PCR rounds using slightly modified ARM-PCR. The opening two PCR rounds, 10 cycles each, paired TRBV1-TRBV30 forward primers with a C-beta reverse primer. TCRdb independently ran MiXCR on the multiplex PCR reads; one entry per CDR3 protein. Found here are fewer than 250,000 distinct CDR3 sequences, approximately 65% of them singletons; the top ten hold 7% to 8.5%. Blood RNA originated from unsorted whole blood, with germline DNA additionally extracted. V was shortened by 7 bases and J by 1 base, with 13 bases between the two germline ends. The CDR3 is 14 amino acids. CDR1 and CDR2 from the germline V gene are MDHEN and SYDVKM. As for this clonotype: Its antigen is not known.

The chain recombines TRBV28 with TRBJ1-1; D unresolved. Sequencing used peripheral blood. This receptor was obtained from a woman aged 60-75 years with primary liver carcinoma and hepatitis B virus infection. Here the CDR3 DNA reads TGTGCCAGCAATAAACCGTCGGAGAACACTGAAGCTTTCTTT. It specifies CASNKPSENTEAFF.